Presented here are 15 T cell receptor beta chains from one specimen sequenced in a study of blood T cell repertoires in COVID-19. TCRdb's copy holds only in-frame clones and misses some; the assay was immunoSEQ multiplex PCR. Of about 480,000 clones in the sample, around nine tenths were seen once. Source material: PBMCs or T cells enriched from blood (not recorded which). These TCRs come from a woman aged 40 to 55 who had recovered from COVID-19.

The V gene is TRBV20-1, the J gene TRBJ2-5, with D possibly matching TRBD2 (6 bases). V lost 3 bases to trimming and J lost 0 bases, with 23 bases between them. This CDR3 is built from 18 residues. The V gene's germline CDR1 is DFQATT and CDR2 SNEGSKA (reference sequence). The CDR3 sequence is CSASLKRAGGLYQETQYF. The CDR3 DNA is TGCAGTGCTAGTCTAAAGCGGGCCGGGGGTTTGTACCAAGAGACCCAGTACTTC.

The chain recombines TRBV18 with TRBJ2-1; 12 bases line up with TRBD2. This CDR3 is built from 17 residues. CDR1 is KGHSH, CDR2 LQKENI, per germline. Trimming removed 3 bases from V and 4 bases from J; junction bases left unmatched: 7. CDR3 residues: CASSPSTSGSSYNEQFF. The DNA of the CDR3 is TGTGCCAGCTCACCGTCGACTAGCGGGAGTTCGTACAATGAGCAGTTCTTC.

The V gene is TRBV10-3, the J gene TRBJ1-1; 9 bases fit TRBD1. V dropped 6 bases and J dropped 0; count of bases not matched to a gene: 8. Germline-derived CDR1 and CDR2 are ENHRY and SYGVKD. CDR3 size: 16 residues. DNA for the CDR3: TGTGCCATCAGAGCGACAGGGGGTTTAATGAACACTGAAGCTTTCTTT. As protein: CAIRATGGLMNTEAFF.

V usage is TRBV27 and J usage is TRBJ2-1, with 9 bases that match TRBD1. V shed 10 bases and J 4 bases; nucleotides not matched to a gene: 2. The CDR3 is 12 amino acids. Germline CDR1 reads MNHEY; CDR2 reads SMNVEV (reference sequence). CDR3 residues: CATGQGYNEQFF. The CDR3, as DNA: TGTGCCACCGGACAGGGGTACAATGAGCAGTTCTTC.

This sequence joins TRBV13 and TRBJ1-1; maybe TRBD1 (5 bases). Germline CDR1 PRHDT, CDR2 FYEKMQ (reference sequence). Deletions cut 2 bases from V and 4 bases from J, with 11 bases between. This CDR3 contains 14 residues. The CDR3 protein is CASSLRGTGTEAFF. The CDR3 nucleotides read TGTGCCAGCAGCTTAAGGGGCACGGGCACTGAAGCTTTCTTT.

This sequence joins TRBV4-3 and TRBJ2-7; D unresolved. The CDR3 loop spans 15 amino acids. Germline assignment: CDR1 LGHNA and CDR2 YSLEER. With 0 bases removed from V and 3 bases from J, the gap between germline ends came to 12 bases. CDR3 amino acids: CASSQERAQSYEQYF. For the CDR3, the DNA is TGCGCCAGCAGCCAAGAACGAGCGCAGAGCTACGAGCAGTACTTC.

This chain connects TRBV7-2 to TRBJ2-7, with 14 nucleotides matching TRBD2. The CDR3 length is 15 residues. The germline gives CDR1 SGHTA, CDR2 FQGNSA. The trim removed 3 bases at V and 8 bases at J, leaving 6 bases unmatched. As DNA, the CDR3 is TGTGCCAGCAGCTTCGGACTAGCGGGAGGCGAGAAGCAGTACTTC. Protein: CASSFGLAGGEKQYF.

This clone was observed a handful of times. The chain employs TRBV7-9 and TRBJ1-5, with D possibly TRBD1 on 5 matching bases. Looked up from germline, CDR1 is SEHNR and CDR2 is FQNEAQ (reference sequence). The CDR3 has 15 residues. V dropped 5 bases and J dropped 6 bases, with 17 bases sitting between them. The CDR3 nucleotides read TGTGCCAGCAGCCCCACTGATAAAGACAGTCAGCCCCAGCATTTT. Protein: CASSPTDKDSQPQHF.

The chain combines TRBV28 with TRBJ2-7, with TRBD1 matching 8 bases. From germline, CDR1 is MDHEN and CDR2 SYDVKM. V lost 8 bases to trimming and J lost 5 bases; unmatched junction nucleotides: 14. The CDR3 contains 15 residues. In nucleotides, the CDR3 is TGTGCCAGCGAAGAACTCGGGACAGGCTTTCACGAGCAGTACTTC. Protein: CASEELGTGFHEQYF.

The chain is built from TRBV18 and TRBJ1-2; D is uncertain. Germline-derived CDR1 and CDR2 are KGHSH and LQKENI. CDR3 size: 14 residues. The V end lost 2 bases, the J end lost 1 base, and 8 bases lay between the germline ends. Here the CDR3 DNA reads TGTGCCAGCTCACCAGAGGCAGATAACTATGGCTACACCTTC. Protein: CASSPEADNYGYTF.

The rearrangement links TRBV12-3 or TRBV12-4 to TRBJ2-5; D is unclear. V lost 7 bases, J lost 5 bases, and 8 bases lay in between. The CDR3 is 11 amino acids. The CDR3 DNA is TGTGCCAGCACCTCTACGGAGACCCAGTACTTC. Residues: CASTSTETQYF.

This chain links TRBV24-1 with TRBJ1-2; 9 bases align to TRBD1. The CDR3 consists of 15 residues. The germline gives CDR1 KGHDR, CDR2 SFDVKD. V lost 3 bases and J lost 2; bases outside the gene matches: 3. The CDR3 region is CATSDTGTGNYGYTF. CDR3 DNA: TGTGCCACCAGTGATACCGGGACAGGGAACTATGGCTACACCTTC.

The chain links TRBV5-6 to TRBJ2-3, with D perhaps TRBD2 (5 bases). Germline V gene sequence: CDR1 SGHDT, CDR2 YYEEEE. The CDR3 has 15 amino acids. Trimming took off 3 bases at V and 3 bases at J, with 14 bases between the two ends. For the CDR3, the DNA is TGTGCCAGCAGCTCCCTAGCTCGGGCAACAGATACGCAGTATTTT. Translation: CASSSLARATDTQYF.

The CDR3 loop is CASSQSVPYEQYF. CDR3 DNA sequence: TGCGCCAGCAGCCAATCAGTACCCTACGAGCAGTACTTC. The chain uses TRBV4-1 and TRBJ2-7; D unclear. V lost 2 bases and J 2 bases, leaving 7 bases between the germline ends. The CDR3 is 13 residues long. Germline V CDR1 and CDR2: MGHRA, YSYEKL.

This chain connects TRBV4-3 to TRBJ2-5; D is unresolved. CDR1 and CDR2 from the germline V gene are LGHNA and YSLEER. Trimming pared 5 bases from V and 1 base from J, leaving 8 bases between. This CDR3 contains 13 residues. Written as DNA, the CDR3 is TGCGCCAGCAGCAGCCACCTCCAAGAGACCCAGTACTTC. Encoded protein: CASSSHLQETQYF.